The next 22 T cell receptor beta chains were all read from a single sample in a study of blood T cell repertoires in COVID-19. Sequenced by immunoSEQ multiplex PCR; TCRdb stores in-frame clones only, minus some. The table shows nearly 60,000 clones, with approximately 81% occurring only once. Sequenced material: peripheral blood. These receptors all stem from a man aged 40-50 years with active COVID-19.

This clone was found once. V and J are TRBV6-5 and TRBJ2-3, with a possible D match to TRBD2 (5 bases). The germline V and J ends were trimmed by 4 bases and 11 bases, with 13 bases remaining between them. The CDR3 loop spans 12 amino acids. Looked up from germline, CDR1 is MNHEY and CDR2 is SVGAGI. The CDR3 sequence is CASSSPVTKQYF. The CDR3 DNA reads as TGTGCCAGCAGTTCGCCTGTGACTAAGCAGTATTTT.

J is TRBJ2-7 and V is TRBV5-1; no firm D call. V was trimmed by 3 bases and J by 6 bases, leaving 16 bases between them. The CDR3 runs 14 residues. Germline values: CDR1 SGHRS, CDR2 YFSETQ. In DNA form, the CDR3 reads TGCGCCAGCAGCTCCACAAACCGTCCCGCCGAGCAGTACTTC. Its protein product is CASSSTNRPAEQYF.

This rearrangement joins TRBV5-4 to TRBJ2-5; 12 nucleotides match TRBD2. V was clipped by 2 bases and J by 4 bases; unmatched bases: 0. The CDR3 is 14 residues long. Germline loops: CDR1 SGHNT, CDR2 YYREEE (reference sequence). The CDR3 DNA reads TGTGCCAGCAGCTTACTAGCGGGAGGAGAGACCCAGTACTTC. It specifies CASSLLAGGETQYF.

This clone has a single count. The CDR3 loop reads CATSRDRGGLDTEAFF. The DNA of the CDR3 is TGTGCCACCAGCAGAGATCGAGGGGGCTTGGACACTGAAGCTTTCTTT. The rearrangement joins TRBV15 to TRBJ1-1; 7 positions match TRBD1. The germline V gene has CDR1 LNHNV and CDR2 YYDKDF (reference sequence). The junction had 7 bases not matched to a gene; V was cut back by 0 bases and J by 3 bases. This CDR3 is built from 16 residues.

The CDR3 DNA reads as TGTGCCAGCCACGCCGGGACTAAAGAGACCCAGTACTTC. This sequence encodes CASHAGTKETQYF. The V and J genes are TRBV6-5 and TRBJ2-5; 7 positions agree with TRBD2. Germline CDR1 reads MNHEY; CDR2 reads SVGAGI. The V segment lost 8 bases and the J segment 3 bases; nucleotides outside the gene matches: 6. The CDR3 runs 13 residues.

This chain connects TRBV5-1 to TRBJ2-3, with 7 nucleotides matching TRBD2. Per the germline V gene, CDR1 is SGHRS and CDR2 is YFSETQ. J was trimmed by 0 bases and V by 4 bases; bases with no gene match: 5. The CDR3 runs to 15 residues. Written as DNA, the CDR3 is TGCGCCAGCAGCGGGAGCGGGATGAGCACAGATACGCAGTATTTT. Translated, it gives CASSGSGMSTDTQYF.

The V call is TRBV25-1, the J call TRBJ1-3; D is uncertain. Germline V gives CDR1 MGHDK, CDR2 SYGVNS. This CDR3 has 14 residues. V gave up 10 bases and J gave up 3 bases, with 16 bases separating them. The CDR3 bases are TGTGCCACCTCCTTTGGAAACTATGGAAACACCATATATTTT. It yields the protein CATSFGNYGNTIYF.

The chain is built from TRBV19 and TRBJ2-7; 7 bases align to TRBD1. Germline CDR1 and CDR2: LNHDA and SQIVND (reference sequence). This CDR3 contains 14 residues. The V and J ends lost 5 bases and 3 bases, in that order; junction bases with no gene match: 7. This CDR3 is CASSLGAGGYEQYF. Written as DNA, the CDR3 is TGTGCCAGTAGTCTTGGGGCAGGGGGCTACGAGCAGTACTTC.

This clone showed up just once. The chain's CDR3 is CASSYSRRGNTEAFF. Here the CDR3 DNA reads TGTGCCAGCAGTTACTCCCGGCGAGGTAACACTGAAGCTTTCTTT. V gene TRBV6-5 combines with J gene TRBJ1-1; D remains ambiguous. V shed 0 bases and J shed 2 bases, with 10 bases lying between them. Germline V gives CDR1 MNHEY, CDR2 SVGAGI. The CDR3 sequence is 15 residues long.

The chain is built from TRBV3-1 (or the pseudogene TRBV3-2) and TRBJ1-1, with D tentatively TRBD1 (5 bases). Trimming pared 2 bases from V and 7 bases from J, leaving 14 bases between. Per the germline V gene, CDR1 is LGHDT and CDR2 is YNNKEL (reference sequence). This CDR3 has 14 amino acids. CDR3 bases: TGTGCCAGCAGCCAAAGGGGCCAAGGGGATGAAGCTTTCTTT. Protein sequence: CASSQRGQGDEAFF.

This clone was counted once. The chain links TRBV30 to TRBJ2-3, with 7 positions matching TRBD1. The germline V gene has CDR1 GTSNPN and CDR2 SVGIG (reference sequence). The CDR3 has 13 residues. The trim removed 3 bases at V and 4 bases at J, leaving 4 bases unmatched. The CDR3 DNA sequence: TGTGCCTGGAGGGTCCAGGGGGCAGATACGCAGTATTTT. Protein sequence: CAWRVQGADTQYF.

The rearrangement uses TRBV27 and TRBJ2-7, with D hard to call. The ends were cut back, 5 bases at V and 6 bases at J, with 14 bases in the middle. The germline V gene encodes CDR1 MNHEY and CDR2 SMNVEV (reference sequence). The CDR3 is made up of 13 amino acids. The CDR3, as DNA: TGTGCCAGCAGTACCGGAGTTTCTCGCGAGCAGTACTTC. Translation: CASSTGVSREQYF.

The chain recombines TRBV28 with TRBJ2-3; D is unresolved. Germline V lookup: CDR1 MDHEN, CDR2 SYDVKM. Trimming took off 3 bases at V and 3 bases at J, with 7 bases between the two ends. The CDR3 runs to 13 residues. CDR3 in amino acids: CASSFYQTDTQYF. CDR3 DNA: TGTGCCAGCAGTTTTTATCAGACAGATACGCAGTATTTT.

J is TRBJ2-3 and V is TRBV29-1; D possibly corresponds to TRBD2 (5 bases). CDR3 length: 13 residues. Looked up from germline, CDR1 is SQVTM and CDR2 is ANQGSEA. Trimming took off 7 bases at V and 5 bases at J, with 16 bases between the two ends. DNA of the CDR3: TGCAGCGCCACCCTGTCAGGAGGAGATACGCAGTATTTT. Encoded protein: CSATLSGGDTQYF.

This rearrangement joins TRBV5-1 to TRBJ1-2; D is perhaps TRBD1 (5 bases). Germline CDR1 SGHRS, CDR2 YFSETQ. The CDR3 totals 15 residues. Trimming stripped 0 bases from V and 1 base from J, with 10 bases between. The CDR3 DNA follows: TGCGCCAGCAGCTTGGCGGGACTCATTAACTATGGCTACACCTTC. It codes for CASSLAGLINYGYTF.

With respect to this clone: This same CDR3 is encoded by further DNA sequences in the sample. The rearrangement links TRBV11-2 to TRBJ2-7, with 9 bases fitting TRBD2. Germline V gives CDR1 SGHAT, CDR2 FQNNGV. The CDR3 totals 16 residues. V shed 5 bases and J 5 bases; nucleotides not matched to a gene: 13. CDR3 residues: CASSRGGREGRNEQYF. For the CDR3, the DNA is TGTGCCAGCAGCCGAGGGGGGCGGGAGGGCCGAAACGAGCAGTACTTC.

The V call is TRBV6-7, the J call TRBJ1-4; D uncertain. TRBV6-7 is filed as an ORF, its function uncertain. This CDR3 spans 15 amino acids. Trimming removed 0 bases from V and 5 bases from J, with 10 bases in between. CDR3 loop: CASSYSTYRNEKLFF. CDR3 nucleotides: TGTGCCAGCAGTTACTCGACTTATAGGAATGAAAAACTGTTTTTT.

The chain recombines TRBV9 with TRBJ1-2; possible D gene TRBD1, 6 bases. The CDR3 is 15 residues long. Germline CDR1 is SGDLS and CDR2 is YYNGEE. V lost 0 bases, J lost 4 bases, and 13 bases lay in between. The CDR3 loop is CASSVDAGVGYGYTF. CDR3 DNA sequence: TGTGCCAGCAGCGTAGATGCAGGGGTTGGCTATGGCTACACCTTC.

This clone was counted a few times. The J gene is TRBJ2-7, the V gene TRBV5-5, with 14 bases fitting TRBD2. V gave up 4 bases and J gave up 4 bases; unmatched junction bases: 7. The CDR3 covers 16 residues. The germline gives CDR1 SGHKS, CDR2 YYEKEE (reference sequence). CDR3 residues: CASSPGTSGGLYEQYF. The DNA for the CDR3 is TGTGCCAGCAGCCCCGGGACTAGCGGGGGTTTATACGAGCAGTACTTC.

This clone counts as medium-sized. J is TRBJ2-7 and V is TRBV7-9; D unresolved. The CDR3 has 15 residues. The V and J ends lost 0 bases and 0 bases respectively, with 9 bases between them. Per the germline V gene, CDR1 is SEHNR and CDR2 is FQNEAQ (reference sequence). The CDR3 DNA reads TGTGCCAGCAGCTTAGCGTCTGTCAGCTCCTACGAGCAGTACTTC. As protein: CASSLASVSSYEQYF. Variable domain in full (rest from reference TRBV7-9 and TRBJ2-7): DTGVSQNPRHKITKRGQNVTFRCDPISEHNRLYWYRQTLGQGPEFLTYFQNEAQLEKSRLLSDRFSAERPKGSFSTLEIQRTEQGDSAMYLCASSLASVSSYEQYFGPGTRLTVT.

The chain links TRBV5-1 to TRBJ1-2; no clear D gene. Trimming shortened V by 2 bases and J by 5 bases, and 13 bases separated the two germline ends. Germline CDR1 and CDR2: SGHRS and YFSETQ. This CDR3 comprises 14 residues. The CDR3 loop reads CASSFDQPGYGYTF. The CDR3 DNA reads TGCGCCAGCAGCTTCGATCAACCGGGATATGGCTACACCTTC.

The CDR3 is CASSSTGRSGANVLTF. CDR3 nucleotide sequence: TGTGCCAGCAGCTCGACAGGCAGATCGGGGGCCAACGTCCTGACTTTC. This chain uses TRBV5-6 with TRBJ2-6, with D maybe TRBD1 (6 bases). The CDR3 loop spans 16 amino acids. V was shortened by 3 bases and J by 4 bases, with 14 bases between the two germline ends. Per the germline V gene, CDR1 is SGHDT and CDR2 is YYEEEE.